Presented here are 30 T cell receptor beta chains from one specimen sequenced in a study of CD8 T cells in Susac syndrome (dated by TCRdb to between 2018 and 2021). Libraries were built with the immunoSEQ multiplex PCR assay. RNA was extracted with the RNeasy kit and 0.5 to 1 ug was reverse transcribed using random hexamers. TCRdb trimmed the raw reads at Q25, called clones with MiXCR and kept productive beta chains. When rows share a CDR3 protein, they turn into one entry using the most common DNA and genes. The sample contains 300,000 to 350,000 distinct CDR3 sequences, just over 90% of them found a single time. About 0.07% of the sample lies in the top ten. Sequencing was carried out using CD4+ T cells from PBMCs. The origin of the receptors is a human donor with multiple sclerosis.

The rearrangement links TRBV29-1 to TRBJ2-1, with TRBD2 identical over 10 bases. The germline gives CDR1 SQVTM, CDR2 ANQGSEA. The CDR3 spans 13 residues. With V trimmed by 4 bases and J by 9 bases, 6 bases remained unmatched. The CDR3: CSVGLAGDGEQFF. For the CDR3, the DNA is TGCAGCGTTGGTCTAGCGGGAGATGGTGAGCAGTTCTTC.

J is TRBJ2-3 and V is TRBV2; D possibly corresponds to TRBD2 (5 bases). The CDR3 length is 14 residues. V was cut by 6 bases and J by 2 bases, with 12 bases left in between. Germline lookup yields CDR1 SNHLY and CDR2 FYNNEI. The CDR3 protein is CASSGGRSTDTQYF. The CDR3 DNA sequence: TGTGCCAGCAGCGGAGGACGGTCCACAGATACGCAGTATTTT.

The chain links TRBV28 to TRBJ2-3; perhaps D is TRBD1 or TRBD2 (5 bases each). V dropped 6 bases and J dropped 2 bases, with 15 bases sitting between them. This CDR3 is built from 15 residues. Germline V gives CDR1 MDHEN, CDR2 SYDVKM. In nucleotides, the CDR3 is TGTGCCAGCAGGGAGCCGGGACGGAACACAGATACGCAGTATTTT. Protein: CASREPGRNTDTQYF.

J is TRBJ1-5 and V is TRBV5-1; D is unresolved. CDR3 length: 16 residues. The V end lost 5 bases, the J end lost 1 base, and 16 bases lay between the germline ends. The germline gives CDR1 SGHRS, CDR2 YFSETQ. This chain's CDR3 is CASSEGVGWSNQPQHF. CDR3 coding DNA: TGCGCCAGCAGTGAAGGAGTGGGCTGGAGCAATCAGCCCCAGCATTTT.

This clonotype appeared a single time. The V gene is TRBV12-3 or TRBV12-4, the J gene TRBJ2-1, with 13 bases that match TRBD2. This CDR3 contains 16 residues. Germline trimming cut 7 bases from V and 7 bases from J; bases unmatched to any gene: 10. The CDR3: CASTQRETSGGNEQFF. In DNA, the CDR3 is TGTGCCAGCACCCAGCGCGAGACTAGCGGGGGGAATGAGCAGTTCTTC.

The CDR3 nucleotides are TGTGCCAGCAGCTTGGCCGGACAGGGGGCGCGCACCGGGGAGCTGTTTTTT. It yields the protein CASSLAGQGARTGELFF. The chain employs TRBV5-4 and TRBJ2-2; 11 positions match TRBD1. This CDR3 is 17 amino acids long. The V gene end was trimmed by 0 bases and the J gene end by 4 bases; junction bases not matched to a gene: 5. Germline CDR1 SGHNT, CDR2 YYREEE (reference sequence).

The chain is built from TRBV5-1 and TRBJ2-2, with 7 bases fitting TRBD1. The CDR3 contains 15 residues. The V and J ends lost 1 base and 1 base, in that order; junction bases with no gene match: 1. Per germline, CDR1 SGHRS and CDR2 YFSETQ. The CDR3 sequence: CASSLSGGNTGELFF. As DNA, the CDR3 is TGCGCCAGCAGCTTGTCAGGGGGGAACACCGGGGAGCTGTTTTTT. Based on the CDR3 plus reference TRBV5-1 and TRBJ2-2, the full variable domain is KAGVTQTPRYLIKTRGQQVTLSCSPISGHRSVSWYQQTPGQGLQFLFEYFSETQRNKGNFPGRFSGRQFSNSRSEMNVSTLELGDSALYLCASSLSGGNTGELFFGEGSRLTVL.

This sequence joins TRBV13 and TRBJ1-4, with 10 positions matching TRBD1. The germline V gene encodes CDR1 PRHDT and CDR2 FYEKMQ (reference sequence). Trimming took 4 bases from V and 8 from J; bases not matched to a gene: 10. This CDR3 contains 16 residues. The CDR3 protein is CASSYRSGTGDEKLFF. DNA for the CDR3: TGTGCCAGCAGCTACCGATCCGGGACAGGGGACGAAAAACTGTTTTTT. The whole variable domain, remainder taken from reference TRBV13 and TRBJ1-4, is AAGVIQSPRHLIKEKRETATLKCYPIPRHDTVYWYQQGPGQDPQFLISFYEKMQSDKGSIPDRFSAQQFSDYHSELNMSSLELGDSALYFCASSYRSGTGDEKLFFGSGTQLSVL.

J is TRBJ2-5 and V is TRBV12-3 or TRBV12-4, with no clear D. This CDR3 comprises 14 residues. The V and J ends lost 4 bases and 2 bases respectively, with 11 bases between them. The CDR3 sequence: CASSSWVVQETQYF. CDR3 coding DNA: TGTGCCAGCAGTTCCTGGGTCGTACAAGAGACCCAGTACTTC.

V gene TRBV20-1 combines with J gene TRBJ1-2, with TRBD1 matching 7 bases. The V gene end was trimmed by 5 bases and the J gene end by 5 bases; junction bases not matched to a gene: 14. This CDR3 is built from 15 residues. Germline loops: CDR1 DFQATT, CDR2 SNEGSKA (reference sequence). The DNA for the CDR3 is TGCAGTGCTGCAGGGGGGCAGGGCCCGCGGTATGGCTACACCTTC. Its translation is CSAAGGQGPRYGYTF.

This clonotype was recorded only once. The chain is built from TRBV20-1 and TRBJ2-3; D is perhaps TRBD1 or TRBD2 (5 bases each). This CDR3 spans 14 amino acids. In germline, CDR1 is DFQATT, CDR2 SNEGSKA (reference sequence). V was shortened by 5 bases and J by 5 bases, with 17 bases between the two germline ends. This CDR3 is CSASMYGTRDTQYF. DNA of the CDR3: TGCAGTGCTTCGATGTACGGGACCCGAGATACGCAGTATTTT.

CDR3 amino acids: CASSRDREFGGYTF. As DNA, the CDR3 is TGTGCCAGCAGCCGGGACAGGGAATTTGGTGGCTACACCTTC. This chain connects TRBV11-2 to TRBJ1-2; TRBD1 matches 9 bases. CDR1 and CDR2 from the germline V gene are SGHAT and FQNNGV. The CDR3 has 14 amino acids. Trimming removed 5 bases from V and 7 bases from J; junction bases left unmatched: 8.

The chain is built from TRBV29-1 and TRBJ1-2; D call uncertain. The V end lost 7 bases, the J end lost 4 bases, and 16 bases lay between the germline ends. There are 13 residues in the CDR3. Germline assignment: CDR1 SQVTM and CDR2 ANQGSEA. Written as DNA, the CDR3 is TGCAGCGCCCAGCCCCCGGCCGGCTATGGCTACACCTTC. Translation gives CSAQPPAGYGYTF. The full variable domain, its missing parts supplied by reference TRBV29-1 and TRBJ1-2, is SAVISQKPSRDICQRGTSLTIQCQVDSQVTMMFWYRQQPGQSLTLIATANQGSEATYESGFVIDKFPISRPNLTFSTLTVSNMSPEDSSIYLCSAQPPAGYGYTFGSGTRLTVV.

This chain uses TRBV7-9 with TRBJ2-7; D may be TRBD1 or TRBD2 (6 bases each). The germline V and J ends were trimmed by 6 bases and 5 bases, with 20 bases remaining between them. CDR1 is SEHNR, CDR2 FQNEAQ, per germline (reference sequence). This CDR3 is 15 amino acids long. The CDR3 coding sequence is TGTGCCAGCAGTCCACAGGGACTCCCCCCCAACGAGCAGTACTTC. As protein: CASSPQGLPPNEQYF.

The CDR3 spells CAWSAGRTSSYNEQFF. CDR3 nucleotides: TGTGCCTGGAGTGCCGGGAGGACGAGCTCCTACAATGAGCAGTTCTTC. This chain connects TRBV30 to TRBJ2-1, with TRBD2 matching 7 bases. The CDR3 extends over 16 amino acids. V shed 1 base and J 0 bases; nucleotides not matched to a gene: 6. Per germline, CDR1 GTSNPN and CDR2 SVGIG (reference sequence).

The rearrangement joins TRBV12-3 or TRBV12-4 to TRBJ1-1; D is uncertain. The CDR3 has 15 residues. Deletions cut 5 bases from V and 4 bases from J, with 17 bases between. The CDR3 loop reads CASSVRAPRPTEAFF. CDR3 coding DNA: TGTGCCAGCAGTGTGCGGGCCCCCCGCCCCACTGAAGCTTTCTTT.

V usage is TRBV5-1 and J usage is TRBJ1-1, with 9 bases aligning to TRBD1. CDR1 is SGHRS, CDR2 YFSETQ, per germline. The CDR3 has 19 residues. V trimming: 2 bases; J trimming: 0 bases; junction bases outside the gene matches: 14. The CDR3 nucleotides read TGCGCCAGCAGCTTCGGACAGGGGACTCCCTTCACTTTGAACACTGAAGCTTTCTTT. It specifies CASSFGQGTPFTLNTEAFF.

The rearrangement links TRBV5-6 to TRBJ2-6, with D hard to call. The CDR3 extends over 18 amino acids. Germline values: CDR1 SGHDT, CDR2 YYEEEE. V was clipped by 0 bases and J by 4 bases, with 17 bases between them. The CDR3: CASSLGQWQRSGANVLTF. The CDR3 DNA sequence: TGTGCCAGCAGCTTGGGGCAGTGGCAACGGTCAGGGGCCAACGTCCTGACTTTC.

The CDR3 spells CASQPSRVGEQFF. CDR3 sequence (DNA): TGTGCCAGCCAGCCCTCTCGGGTCGGTGAGCAGTTCTTC. The chain uses TRBV7-2 and TRBJ2-1; D is ambiguous. Germline CDR1 reads SGHTA; CDR2 reads FQGNSA. Trimming took 8 bases from V and 9 from J, leaving 17 bases between them. The CDR3 spans 13 residues.

The chain carries TRBV30 and TRBJ1-1; no firm D call. Trimming left V 0 bases short and J 3 bases short, with 8 bases between. Germline V lookup: CDR1 GTSNPN, CDR2 SVGIG (reference sequence). The CDR3 is 13 residues long. DNA of the CDR3: TGTGCCTGGAGTGTACTAAGGTACACTGAAGCTTTCTTT. Its protein product is CAWSVLRYTEAFF.

This clonotype was counted between two and nine times. The chain has TRBV25-1 and TRBJ2-1, with D possibly being TRBD2 (5 bases). The V and J ends lost 4 bases and 10 bases respectively, with 8 bases between them. The length of the CDR3 is 11 residues. Germline CDR1 MGHDK, CDR2 SYGVNS. The CDR3 region has the DNA TGTGCCAGCAGTGCGCCGGGGGAGCAGTTCTTC. Translating gives CASSAPGEQFF.

V and J are TRBV4-1 and TRBJ2-7; D not certain. Germline CDR1 is MGHRA and CDR2 is YSYEKL. There are 16 residues in the CDR3. V was cut by 1 base and J by 3 bases, with 16 bases left in between. The DNA of the CDR3 is TGCGCCAGCAGCCAAGGGGTTTCAGTTCCAAGCTACGAGCAGTACTTC. This codes for CASSQGVSVPSYEQYF.

The chain joins TRBV6-2 or TRBV6-3 to TRBJ2-4, with unresolved D. CDR3 size: 14 residues. Trimming removed 8 bases at V and 1 base at J, with 12 bases between. Germline V gene lookup returns CDR1 MNHEY and CDR2 SVGEGT. The CDR3 loop reads CASGLTRAKNIQYF. The CDR3, as DNA: TGTGCCAGCGGTCTCACTCGGGCCAAAAACATTCAGTACTTC.

The rearrangement links TRBV24-1 to TRBJ2-3; maybe TRBD1 (6 bases). The CDR3 is 16 residues long. Trimming shortened V by 4 bases and J by 2 bases, and 15 bases separated the two germline ends. In germline, CDR1 is KGHDR, CDR2 SFDVKD. The CDR3 nucleotides read TGTGCCACCAGTGAGCGTGGGGGCTTTGACACAGATACGCAGTATTTT. It is translated as CATSERGGFDTDTQYF.

The V gene is TRBV11-3, the J gene TRBJ2-1; D remains unclear. Germline loops: CDR1 SGHNT, CDR2 YENEEA. Trimming pared 2 bases from V and 7 bases from J, leaving 9 bases between. This CDR3 is built from 13 residues. As DNA, the CDR3 is TGTGCCAGCAGCTTATTGAGTGTAAATGAGCAGTTCTTC. This encodes CASSLLSVNEQFF.

V and J are TRBV11-2 and TRBJ2-5; 12 positions agree with TRBD1. Trimming at V came to 4 bases and at J to 6 bases, leaving 21 bases not matched to a gene. The germline V gene has CDR1 SGHAT and CDR2 FQNNGV. The CDR3 has 20 amino acids. CDR3 sequence (DNA): TGTGCCAGCAGCTCCCCCCTGTCAGGGACAGGGGGCCCTCTCGGAAAGACCCAGTACTTC. Translation: CASSSPLSGTGGPLGKTQYF. Using reference TRBV11-2 and TRBJ2-5 for the parts outside the CDR3, the full variable domain is EAGVAQSPRYKIIEKRQSVAFWCNPISGHATLYWYQQILGQGPKLLIQFQNNGVVDDSQLPKDRFSAERLKGVDSTLKIQPAKLEDSAVYLCASSSPLSGTGGPLGKTQYFGPGTRLLVL.

In its sample, this clonotype was seen once. This chain links TRBV29-1 with TRBJ2-3, with D unclear. V was clipped by 6 bases and J by 0 bases, with 7 bases between them. This CDR3 comprises 12 residues. The germline V gene has CDR1 SQVTM and CDR2 ANQGSEA. The CDR3 nucleotides are TGCAGCGTCGTGACTAGCACAGATACGCAGTATTTT. This encodes CSVVTSTDTQYF.

The chain has TRBV10-3 and TRBJ2-6, with 9 bases aligning to TRBD1. This CDR3 is 17 amino acids long. The V segment lost 3 bases and the J segment 1 base; nucleotides outside the gene matches: 4. Germline loops: CDR1 ENHRY, CDR2 SYGVKD. CDR3 loop: CAISEGTGRSGANVLTF. CDR3 nucleotides: TGTGCCATCAGTGAAGGGACAGGGAGGTCTGGGGCCAACGTCCTGACTTTC.

The rearrangement links TRBV25-1 to TRBJ1-1; D might be TRBD1 (5 bases). The CDR3 loop spans 14 amino acids. Germline loops: CDR1 MGHDK, CDR2 SYGVNS. V lost 1 base, J lost 1 base, and 7 bases lay in between. CDR3: CASSEFGGNTEAFF. CDR3 in DNA: TGTGCCAGCAGTGAATTCGGGGGGAACACTGAAGCTTTCTTT.

This clonotype was counted only a few times. The rearrangement links TRBV7-2 to TRBJ2-2; D is undetermined. Deletions cut 7 bases from V and 3 bases from J, with 9 bases between. In germline, CDR1 is SGHTA, CDR2 FQGNSA. The CDR3 length is 13 residues. CDR3 loop: CASILSYTGELFF. CDR3 nucleotide sequence: TGTGCCAGCATCCTTTCCTACACCGGGGAGCTGTTTTTT.